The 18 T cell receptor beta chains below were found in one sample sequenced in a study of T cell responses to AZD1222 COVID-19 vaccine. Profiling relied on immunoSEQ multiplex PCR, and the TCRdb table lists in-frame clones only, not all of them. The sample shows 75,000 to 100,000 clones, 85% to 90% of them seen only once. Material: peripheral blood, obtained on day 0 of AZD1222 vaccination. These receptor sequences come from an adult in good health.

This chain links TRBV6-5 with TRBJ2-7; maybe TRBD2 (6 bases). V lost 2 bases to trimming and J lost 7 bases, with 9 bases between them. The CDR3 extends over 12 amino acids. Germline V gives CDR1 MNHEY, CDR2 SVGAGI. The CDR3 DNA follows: TGTGCCAGCAGTTACCTGGGGAGGGAGCAGTACTTC. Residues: CASSYLGREQYF.

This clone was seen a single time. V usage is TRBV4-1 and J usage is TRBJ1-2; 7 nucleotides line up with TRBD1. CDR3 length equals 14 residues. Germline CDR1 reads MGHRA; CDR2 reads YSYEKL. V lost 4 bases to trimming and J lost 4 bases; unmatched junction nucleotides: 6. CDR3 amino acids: CASSREGQFYGYTF. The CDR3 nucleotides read TGCGCCAGCAGCCGGGAGGGACAGTTCTATGGCTACACCTTC.

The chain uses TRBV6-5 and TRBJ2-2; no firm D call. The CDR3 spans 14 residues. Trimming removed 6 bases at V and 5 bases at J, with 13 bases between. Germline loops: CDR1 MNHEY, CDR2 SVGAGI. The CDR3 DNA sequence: TGTGCCAGCAGCCGTGTAGGCATGACCGGGGAGCTGTTTTTT. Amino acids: CASSRVGMTGELFF.

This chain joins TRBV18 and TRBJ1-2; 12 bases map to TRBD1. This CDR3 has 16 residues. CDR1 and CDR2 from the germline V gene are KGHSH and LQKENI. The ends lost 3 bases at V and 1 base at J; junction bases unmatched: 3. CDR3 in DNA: TGTGCCAGCTCACCTGGGACAGGGGGCTTTAACTATGGCTACACCTTC. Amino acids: CASSPGTGGFNYGYTF.

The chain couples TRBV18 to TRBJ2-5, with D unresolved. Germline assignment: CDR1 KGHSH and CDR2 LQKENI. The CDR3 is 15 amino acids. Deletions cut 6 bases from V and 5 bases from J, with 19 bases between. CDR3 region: CASSPPALAQETQYF. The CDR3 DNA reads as TGTGCCAGCTCCCCGCCGGCACTGGCCCAGGAGACCCAGTACTTC.

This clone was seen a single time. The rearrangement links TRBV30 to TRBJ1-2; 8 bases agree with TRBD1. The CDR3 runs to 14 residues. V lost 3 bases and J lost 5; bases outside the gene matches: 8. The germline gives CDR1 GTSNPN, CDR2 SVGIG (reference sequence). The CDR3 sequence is CAWSLSDRAYGYTF. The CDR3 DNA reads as TGTGCCTGGAGCCTCTCGGACAGGGCTTATGGCTACACCTTC.

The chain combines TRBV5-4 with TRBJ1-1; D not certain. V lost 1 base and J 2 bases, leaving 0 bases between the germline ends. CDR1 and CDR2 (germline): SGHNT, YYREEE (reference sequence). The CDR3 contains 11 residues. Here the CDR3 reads CASSLNTEAFF. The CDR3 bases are TGTGCCAGCAGCTTGAACACTGAAGCTTTCTTT.

Here the CDR3 reads CASSPYGGARSHEQYF. CDR3 DNA sequence: TGTGCCAGCAGCCCTTACGGGGGGGCGCGATCCCACGAGCAGTACTTC. The rearrangement links TRBV5-5 to TRBJ2-7; 8 nucleotides align to TRBD2. The V segment lost 4 bases and the J segment 5 bases; nucleotides outside the gene matches: 14. This CDR3 is 16 amino acids long. The germline gives CDR1 SGHKS, CDR2 YYEKEE (reference sequence).

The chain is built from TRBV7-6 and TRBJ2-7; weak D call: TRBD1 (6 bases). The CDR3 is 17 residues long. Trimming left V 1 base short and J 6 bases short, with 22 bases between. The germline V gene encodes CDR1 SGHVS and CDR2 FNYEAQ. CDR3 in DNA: TGTGCCAGCAGCTTAGTCCGGGGTTTAGGGGGTTCCCCCGAGCAGTACTTC. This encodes CASSLVRGLGGSPEQYF. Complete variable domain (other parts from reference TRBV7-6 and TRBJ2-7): GAGVSQSPRYKVTKRGQDVALRCDPISGHVSLYWYRQALGQGPEFLTYFNYEAQQDKSGLPNDRFSAERPEGSISTLTIQRTEQRDSAMYRCASSLVRGLGGSPEQYFGPGTRLTVT.

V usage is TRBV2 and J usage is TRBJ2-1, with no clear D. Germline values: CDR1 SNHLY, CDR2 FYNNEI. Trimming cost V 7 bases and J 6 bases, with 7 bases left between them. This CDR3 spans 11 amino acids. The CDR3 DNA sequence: TGTGCCAGCACCCAGGCCAATGAGCAGTTCTTC. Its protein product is CASTQANEQFF.

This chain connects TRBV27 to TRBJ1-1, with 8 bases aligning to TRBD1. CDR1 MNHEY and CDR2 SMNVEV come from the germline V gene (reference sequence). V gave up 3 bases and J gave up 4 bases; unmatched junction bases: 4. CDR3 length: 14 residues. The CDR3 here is CASSLYRGGTEAFF. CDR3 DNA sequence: TGTGCCAGCAGTTTGTACAGGGGGGGCACTGAAGCTTTCTTT.

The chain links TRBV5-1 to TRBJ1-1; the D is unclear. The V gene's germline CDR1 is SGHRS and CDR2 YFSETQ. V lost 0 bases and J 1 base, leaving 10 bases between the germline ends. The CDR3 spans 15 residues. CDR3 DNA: TGCGCCAGCAGCTTGGTCCAAACAAGGAACACTGAAGCTTTCTTT. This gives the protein CASSLVQTRNTEAFF.

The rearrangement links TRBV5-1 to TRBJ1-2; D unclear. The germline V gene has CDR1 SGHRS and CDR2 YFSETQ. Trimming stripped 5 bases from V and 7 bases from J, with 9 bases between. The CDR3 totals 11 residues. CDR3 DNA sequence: TGCGCCAGCAGGAGTATGGTTGGCTACACCTTC. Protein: CASRSMVGYTF.

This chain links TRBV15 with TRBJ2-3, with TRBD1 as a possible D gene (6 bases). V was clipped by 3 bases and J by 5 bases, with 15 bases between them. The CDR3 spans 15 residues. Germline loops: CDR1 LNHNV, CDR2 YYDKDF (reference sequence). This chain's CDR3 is CATSSPGDGVDTQYF. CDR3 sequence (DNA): TGTGCCACCAGCAGCCCAGGGGATGGAGTAGATACGCAGTATTTT.

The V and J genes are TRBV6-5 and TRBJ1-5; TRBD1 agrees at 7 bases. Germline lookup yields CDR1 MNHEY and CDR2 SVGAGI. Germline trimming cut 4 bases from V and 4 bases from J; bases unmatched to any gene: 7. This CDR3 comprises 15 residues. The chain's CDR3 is CASSSGTALNQPQHF. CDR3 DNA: TGTGCCAGCAGTTCCGGGACAGCATTGAATCAGCCCCAGCATTTT.

The CDR3 DNA sequence: TGTGCCAGCAGTTGGGACGGAACCTACGAGCAGTACTTC. This codes for CASSWDGTYEQYF. The chain recombines TRBV27 with TRBJ2-7; either TRBD1 or TRBD2 may fit D (5 bases each). V was cut by 4 bases and J by 2 bases, with 9 bases left in between. The CDR3 spans 13 residues. Germline V gene data show CDR1 as MNHEY and CDR2 as SMNVEV (reference sequence).

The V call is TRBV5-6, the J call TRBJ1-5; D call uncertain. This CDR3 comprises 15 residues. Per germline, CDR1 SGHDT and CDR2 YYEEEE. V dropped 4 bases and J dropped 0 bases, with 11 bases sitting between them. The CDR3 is CASSAAEYSNQPQHF. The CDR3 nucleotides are TGTGCCAGCAGCGCAGCAGAATATAGCAATCAGCCCCAGCATTTT.

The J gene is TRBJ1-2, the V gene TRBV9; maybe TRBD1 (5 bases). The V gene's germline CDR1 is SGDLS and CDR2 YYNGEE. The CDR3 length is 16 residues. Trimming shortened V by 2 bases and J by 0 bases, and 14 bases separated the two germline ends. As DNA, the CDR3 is TGTGCCAGCAGCGTGAGTGGGGCCACCTCTAACTATGGCTACACCTTC. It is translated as CASSVSGATSNYGYTF.